These T cell receptor beta chains were read from a single sample in a study of blood T cell repertoires in COVID-19. Clones were read by immunoSEQ multiplex PCR, and TCRdb kept only the in-frame ones, dropping some. The sample holds some 21,000 clones; around 70% are singletons and the top ten take around 19%. What was sequenced was peripheral blood. The source of these receptors is a human donor in a cohort sampled during active or convalescent COVID-19. CDR3s include the opening cysteine and the closing phenylalanine or tryptophan. The order of the fields is V gene, D gene, clone size, CDR3 length, J gene, CDR3 DNA, CDR3 protein. The D gene is left open where the match is weak. Not every row has a clone size; where given, it reads once, few, many or a size class.

TRBV20-1	.	medium-sized	15	TRBJ1-2	TGCAGTGCTAGTAGAGTGATGGCAGGGGCGATTGGCTACACCTTC	CSASRVMAGAIGYTF
TRBV7-6	TRBD1	.	17	TRBJ1-2	TGTGCCAGCAGCTTAAGACCGGAGACAGGGGGCAACTATGGCTACACCTTC	CASSLRPETGGNYGYTF
TRBV27	TRBD1	.	15	TRBJ1-1	TGTGCCAGCAGTTGGGACCCGACAGGGGGAACTGAAGCTTTCTTT	CASSWDPTGGTEAFF
TRBV7-3	.	.	15	TRBJ2-2	TGTGCCAGCAGCCCCACCGGGACAATGGCCGGGGAGCTGTTTTTT	CASSPTGTMAGELFF
TRBV6-5	TRBD1	few	15	TRBJ2-2	TGTGCCAGCGTCTCGGACAGGGGGGGCACCGGGGAGCTGTTTTTT	CASVSDRGGTGELFF
TRBV6-5	.	.	16	TRBJ1-4	TGTGCCAGCAGTTACACCTTCAGATATTTTAATGAAAAACTGTTTTTT	CASSYTFRYFNEKLFF
TRBV7-9	.	.	11	TRBJ1-2	TGTGCCAGCAGCTCCAGACAGAGCTACACCTTC	CASSSRQSYTF
TRBV7-4	.	.	13	TRBJ1-6	TGTGCCAGCAGGCAGGGTGGCGATTCACCCCTCCACTTT	CASRQGGDSPLHF
TRBV9	.	.	16	TRBJ2-1	TGTGCCAGCAGCGTAGTGGGGACTGTCTCCTACAATGAGCAGTTCTTC	CASSVVGTVSYNEQFF
TRBV7-9	.	.	13	TRBJ2-3	TGTGCCAGCAGGAGGGTTGCCGGGGATACGCAGTATTTT	CASRRVAGDTQYF
TRBV6-6	.	.	16	TRBJ1-4	TGTGCCAGCAGTCCCTGGCGGGCAGGGGTCCCTGAAAAACTGTTTTTT	CASSPWRAGVPEKLFF
TRBV12-5	TRBD2	few	18	TRBJ2-1	TGTGCTAGTGGTTTGGGACTAGCGGGAGCCCACTCCTACAATGAGCAGTTCTTC	CASGLGLAGAHSYNEQFF
TRBV11-2	.	.	14	TRBJ2-1	TGTGCCAGCAGCTTAGTGAGCTCCTACAATGAGCAGTTCTTC	CASSLVSSYNEQFF
TRBV9	TRBD1	.	16	TRBJ2-7	TGTGCCAGCAGCGCTTCGCCGGGACAGGGGGTTTACGAGCAGTACTTC	CASSASPGQGVYEQYF
TRBV5-8	TRBD1	.	16	TRBJ1-1	TGTGCCAGCAGCGCGGGACAGCCCCTGAAGGGCACTGAAGCTTTCTTT	CASSAGQPLKGTEAFF
TRBV7-9	.	.	13	TRBJ1-2	TGTGCCAGCAGCTTATTTCGGGGTTGGGGCTACACCTTC	CASSLFRGWGYTF
TRBV6-2/TRBV6-3	.	.	15	TRBJ2-3	TGTGCCAGCAGTTGGACTACGCTGAGCACAGATACGCAGTATTTT	CASSWTTLSTDTQYF
TRBV28	TRBD1	few	17	TRBJ1-6	TGTGCCAGCAGTTTCCGTTCCAGAACAGGGGGCCCTTCACCCCTCCACTTT	CASSFRSRTGGPSPLHF
TRBV27	TRBD1	.	13	TRBJ1-5	TGTGCCAGCAGTTTAAGGGGGCAGAGGCCCCAGCATTTT	CASSLRGQRPQHF
TRBV21-1	.	.	20	TRBJ1-2	TGTGCCAGCCCCGACAGGGGAGCTGGTGCGCGTACCCATATTGACTATGGCTACACCTTC	CASPDRGAGARTHIDYGYTF
TRBV27	.	.	14	TRBJ2-3	TGTGCCAGCAGTCCCCGGGCCGGGATTAATACGCAGTATTTT	CASSPRAGINTQYF
TRBV9	.	.	15	TRBJ1-3	TGTGCCAGCAGCGTAGGAAGGGACACTGGAAACACCATATATTTT	CASSVGRDTGNTIYF
TRBV5-1	.	.	13	TRBJ2-1	TGCGCCAGCAGCTTAAGGGAGTACAATGAGCAGTTCTTC	CASSLREYNEQFF
TRBV7-2	.	.	17	TRBJ1-5	TGTGCCAGCAGCAGAGAAAACAGGGTTATGGGCAATCAGCCCCAGCATTTT	CASSRENRVMGNQPQHF
TRBV5-1	.	few	15	TRBJ1-2	TGCGCCAGCAGCCAGGTACAGGGAGCTAACTATGGCTACACCTTC	CASSQVQGANYGYTF
TRBV4-3	TRBD1	.	16	TRBJ1-3	TGCGCCAGCAGCCAAGGGCCGACAGGGTCTGGAAACACCATATATTTT	CASSQGPTGSGNTIYF
TRBV5-1	TRBD1	few	15	TRBJ1-1	TGCGCCAGCAGCTTGTTAACCGGGACAGGTGCTGAAGCTTTCTTT	CASSLLTGTGAEAFF
TRBV6-6	TRBD1	once	15	TRBJ2-3	TGTGCCACCAGCCGGGGGGACAGGGACACAGATACGCAGTATTTT	CATSRGDRDTDTQYF
TRBV7-2	.	.	18	TRBJ1-1	TGTGCCAGCAGCTTAGCGAGATTACAGGGTCGGGGGAACACTGAAGCTTTCTTT	CASSLARLQGRGNTEAFF
TRBV7-6	.	.	14	TRBJ1-5	TGTGCCAGCAGCTTAGGTGGGGAGGGTCAGCCCCAGCATTTT	CASSLGGEGQPQHF
TRBV5-1	TRBD1	.	14	TRBJ1-2	TGCGCCAGCAGCTATGACAGGGCGGACTATGGCTACACCTTC	CASSYDRADYGYTF
TRBV7-8	.	few	17	TRBJ2-2	TGTGCCAGCAGCTTGGCCGGGGCAGGGGTCATATCCGGGGAGCTGTTTTTT	CASSLAGAGVISGELFF
TRBV5-6	.	.	16	TRBJ1-6	TGTGCCAGCAGCAAACTGGACAGCTCCTATAATTCACCCCTCCACTTT	CASSKLDSSYNSPLHF
TRBV28	.	.	12	TRBJ1-6	TGTGCCAGCAGTTTTCCCGGTTCACCCCTCCACTTT	CASSFPGSPLHF
TRBV5-5	.	few	17	TRBJ1-2	TGTGCCAGCAGCATAACAGGGAAGGGGCAAGGGAACTATGGCTACACCTTC	CASSITGKGQGNYGYTF
TRBV3-1/TRBV3-2	TRBD1	.	16	TRBJ1-2	TGTGCCAGCGCGGGGACACAGGGGAGGTTAAACCGTGGCTACACCTTC	CASAGTQGRLNRGYTF
TRBV6-6	.	medium-sized	12	TRBJ2-7	TGTGCCAGCACCTCGACAGCCTACGAGCAGTACTTC	CASTSTAYEQYF
TRBV18	.	.	12	TRBJ2-5	TGTGCCAGCTCTCCTTACCAAGAGACCCAGTACTTC	CASSPYQETQYF
TRBV2	TRBD2	few	18	TRBJ2-3	TGTGCCAGCAGTGAAGCGCTTCTAGGAGCGGGGGGCGGAGATACGCAGTATTTT	CASSEALLGAGGGDTQYF
TRBV19	.	.	17	TRBJ1-6	TGTGCCAGTAGTCTTGACGGGAGATTAGCCTATAATTCACCCCTCCACTTT	CASSLDGRLAYNSPLHF
TRBV27	.	medium-sized	15	TRBJ2-7	TGTGCCAGCAGGAGAAACGGACAGCCGGACTACGAGCAGTACTTC	CASRRNGQPDYEQYF
TRBV9	.	.	13	TRBJ1-2	TGTGCCAGCAGCGTAGGTCAGGGCGTTGGCTACACCTTC	CASSVGQGVGYTF